This is a list of T cell receptor beta chains from one sample in a study of regulatory T cells in long-lasting Graves disease. MiXCR, run by TCRdb on the multiplex PCR reads, gives a single entry per CDR3 protein. The sample records 400,000 to 500,000 distinct CDR3 sequences, 14% to 15% being singletons. Another study also made use of these data, one on T cells in Graves' hyperthyroidism and ophthalmopathy.

The sample was peripheral blood mononuclear cells (PBMCs), taken at new diagnosis, from a patient treated with antithyroid drugs. These receptors all stem from a woman between 35 and 50 years old with Graves disease. CDR3s include the opening cysteine and the closing phenylalanine or tryptophan. The D gene is left open where the match is weak. A clone size is listed for some rows: how often the clone was seen (once, few, many), or a class if it is expanded.

j_gene: TRBJ2-1
d_gene: NA
abundance: many
v_gene: TRBV2
CDR3nt: TGTGCCAGCAGTGTACATCCACAGGATGAGCAGTTCTTC
CDR3aa: CASSVHPQDEQFF

j_gene: TRBJ2-5
d_gene: NA
abundance: many
v_gene: TRBV5-1
CDR3nt: TGCGCCAGCAGCTTGGGAAGCGAAGAGACCCAGTACTTC
CDR3aa: CASSLGSEETQYF

j_gene: TRBJ2-7
d_gene: TRBD1
abundance: NA
v_gene: TRBV28
CDR3nt: TGTGCCAGCAGTTTGTTACCGGGACAGAACAGCTCCTACGAGCAGTACTTC
CDR3aa: CASSLLPGQNSSYEQYF

j_gene: TRBJ1-3
d_gene: NA
abundance: many
v_gene: TRBV12-3/TRBV12-4
CDR3nt: TGTGCCAGCAGCAGAAGTAAGATGTCCTCTGGAAACACCATATATTTT
CDR3aa: CASSRSKMSSGNTIYF

j_gene: TRBJ2-7
d_gene: NA
abundance: many
v_gene: TRBV13
CDR3nt: TGTGCCAGCAGCTACAGCGGAGGGATGGGCGAGCAGTACTTC
CDR3aa: CASSYSGGMGEQYF

j_gene: TRBJ2-2
d_gene: NA
abundance: few
v_gene: TRBV3-1
CDR3nt: TGTGCCAGCAGCCAAGATATACGTACCGGGGAGCTGTTTTTT
CDR3aa: CASSQDIRTGELFF

j_gene: TRBJ2-3
d_gene: NA
abundance: NA
v_gene: TRBV7-2
CDR3nt: TGTGCCAGCAGCCAAGACCCGGGACATGGGAGCACAGATACGCAGTATTTT
CDR3aa: CASSQDPGHGSTDTQYF

j_gene: TRBJ2-3
d_gene: NA
abundance: NA
v_gene: TRBV7-2
CDR3nt: TGTGCCAGCAGCTTAGGGCTGGGCCCCACAGATACGCAGTATTTT
CDR3aa: CASSLGLGPTDTQYF

j_gene: TRBJ2-3
d_gene: NA
abundance: many
v_gene: TRBV30
CDR3nt: TGTGCCTGGAGTGATGGAAGCACAGATACGCAGTATTTT
CDR3aa: CAWSDGSTDTQYF

j_gene: TRBJ2-1
d_gene: NA
abundance: NA
v_gene: TRBV20-1
CDR3nt: TGCAGTGCTGAACGGAGCGGGTACAATGAGCAGTTCTTC
CDR3aa: CSAERSGYNEQFF

j_gene: TRBJ1-2
d_gene: TRBD1
abundance: many
v_gene: TRBV2
CDR3nt: TGTGCCAGCACTCCCGGACAGGGCGGACTCTATAGCGGCTACACCTTC
CDR3aa: CASTPGQGGLYSGYTF

j_gene: TRBJ1-2
d_gene: NA
abundance: many
v_gene: TRBV28
CDR3nt: TGTGCCAGCAGTTCGGGCCCGCCGGGCTATGGCTACACCTTC
CDR3aa: CASSSGPPGYGYTF

j_gene: TRBJ2-1
d_gene: TRBD1
abundance: many
v_gene: TRBV28
CDR3nt: TGTGCCAGCAGTGGGGGACAGGGCGGGGATGAGCAGTTCTTC
CDR3aa: CASSGGQGGDEQFF

j_gene: TRBJ2-3
d_gene: TRBD1
abundance: many
v_gene: TRBV7-6
CDR3nt: TGTGCCAGCAGCCCTGGACAGGGCCCAGATACGCAGTATTTT
CDR3aa: CASSPGQGPDTQYF

j_gene: TRBJ1-5
d_gene: NA
abundance: NA
v_gene: TRBV5-6
CDR3nt: TGTGCCAGCAGCTTGTTGAAAAGGGATTTCCTGCCCTATAGCAATCAGCCCCAGCATTTT
CDR3aa: CASSLLKRDFLPYSNQPQHF

j_gene: TRBJ2-5
d_gene: TRBD2
abundance: few
v_gene: TRBV10-1
CDR3nt: TGCGCCAGCAGTGAGTCGGGGAGGGTAGGAGAGACCCAGTACTTC
CDR3aa: CASSESGRVGETQYF

j_gene: TRBJ2-3
d_gene: NA
abundance: few
v_gene: TRBV7-9
CDR3nt: TGTGCCAGCAGCTTACCCGGGACCCATGAGCCGTACTTC
CDR3aa: CASSLPGTHEPYF

j_gene: TRBJ2-4
d_gene: TRBD1
abundance: many
v_gene: TRBV28
CDR3nt: TGTGCCAGCAGTTTCCAGGGGGTCAACATTCAGTACTTC
CDR3aa: CASSFQGVNIQYF

j_gene: TRBJ1-5
d_gene: TRBD1
abundance: many
v_gene: TRBV27
CDR3nt: TGTGCCAGCAGTTGGACAGGGAATCAGCCCCAGCATTTT
CDR3aa: CASSWTGNQPQHF

j_gene: TRBJ1-1
d_gene: NA
abundance: many
v_gene: TRBV7-2
CDR3nt: TGTGCCAGCAGCAGGCCGGGGGAGGGGAACACTGAAGCTTTCTTT
CDR3aa: CASSRPGEGNTEAFF

j_gene: TRBJ1-1
d_gene: TRBD1
abundance: many
v_gene: TRBV27
CDR3nt: TGTGCCAGCAGTTTAACAGGGGTGAGCGGCACTGAAGCTTTCTTT
CDR3aa: CASSLTGVSGTEAFF

j_gene: TRBJ2-1
d_gene: TRBD2
abundance: NA
v_gene: TRBV12-3/TRBV12-4
CDR3nt: TGTGCCAGCAGACCTACTAGCGCCCATGAGCAGTTCTTC
CDR3aa: CASRPTSAHEQFF

j_gene: TRBJ2-3
d_gene: NA
abundance: few
v_gene: TRBV27
CDR3nt: TGTGCCAGCAGTACATACAGGGGCGGCGGGAGGTCTACAGATACGCAGTATTTT
CDR3aa: CASSTYRGGGRSTDTQYF

j_gene: TRBJ2-2
d_gene: NA
abundance: many
v_gene: TRBV3-1
CDR3nt: TGTGCCAGCAGCCAAGCCACGCCGGGACGATTCACCGGGGAGCTGTTTTTT
CDR3aa: CASSQATPGRFTGELFF

j_gene: TRBJ2-7
d_gene: NA
abundance: many
v_gene: TRBV13
CDR3nt: TGTGCCAGCAGCTTAGGGGGAACGGGTAGCGGCTACGAGCAGTACTTC
CDR3aa: CASSLGGTGSGYEQYF

j_gene: TRBJ2-1
d_gene: NA
abundance: NA
v_gene: TRBV27
CDR3nt: TGTGCCAGCAGTTTATCGAAGGTGAAGTTAGGGGACCCCTTCAATGAGCAGTTCTTC
CDR3aa: CASSLSKVKLGDPFNEQFF

j_gene: TRBJ2-1
d_gene: TRBD2
abundance: many
v_gene: TRBV29-1
CDR3nt: TGCAGCGTTTTGATTAGCGGGAGGTCCCACAGCTCCTACAATGAGCAGTTCTTC
CDR3aa: CSVLISGRSHSSYNEQFF

j_gene: TRBJ2-3
d_gene: NA
abundance: many
v_gene: TRBV11-2
CDR3nt: TGTGCCAGCAGCCCCGGAGGGGCGGATACGCAGTATTTT
CDR3aa: CASSPGGADTQYF

j_gene: TRBJ1-5
d_gene: NA
abundance: NA
v_gene: TRBV20-1
CDR3nt: TGCAGTGCTAGTGGAAACTGGGGTCAGCCCCAGCATTTT
CDR3aa: CSASGNWGQPQHF

j_gene: TRBJ1-4
d_gene: TRBD1
abundance: many
v_gene: TRBV9
CDR3nt: TGTGCCAGCAGCCGGGACAGCTCTGATGAAAAACTGTTTTTT
CDR3aa: CASSRDSSDEKLFF

j_gene: TRBJ2-3
d_gene: NA
abundance: many
v_gene: TRBV27
CDR3nt: TGTGCCAGCGCTGCTTACAGATTCACAGATACGCAGTATTTT
CDR3aa: CASAAYRFTDTQYF

j_gene: TRBJ2-7
d_gene: TRBD2
abundance: NA
v_gene: TRBV10-1
CDR3nt: TGCGCCAGCAGTGAGTCGGGACTAGCGGTCTACGAGCAGTACTTC
CDR3aa: CASSESGLAVYEQYF

j_gene: TRBJ2-7
d_gene: NA
abundance: many
v_gene: TRBV29-1
CDR3nt: TGCAGCGTTGGGGAGGAGTCCTCCTACGAGCAGTACTTC
CDR3aa: CSVGEESSYEQYF

j_gene: TRBJ2-1
d_gene: NA
abundance: many
v_gene: TRBV7-9
CDR3nt: TGTGCCAGCAGCCCTCTAACGGGAGGGGGCAGCTCCTACAATGAGCAGTTCTTC
CDR3aa: CASSPLTGGGSSYNEQFF

j_gene: TRBJ2-1
d_gene: TRBD2
abundance: NA
v_gene: TRBV19
CDR3nt: TGTGCCAGTAGAACTAGCGGGAGGAATGAGCAGTTCTTC
CDR3aa: CASRTSGRNEQFF

j_gene: TRBJ2-1
d_gene: TRBD2
abundance: NA
v_gene: TRBV6-5
CDR3nt: TGTGCCAGCAGTTACTCGTGGCTAGCGGGAGCCCCTTCGTCCTACAATGAGCAGTTCTTC
CDR3aa: CASSYSWLAGAPSSYNEQFF

j_gene: TRBJ2-7
d_gene: NA
abundance: many
v_gene: TRBV7-8
CDR3nt: TGTGCCAGCAGCTCGCTCCCCCGGGGACCCAGCTACGAGCAGTACTTC
CDR3aa: CASSSLPRGPSYEQYF

j_gene: TRBJ2-7
d_gene: TRBD2
abundance: NA
v_gene: TRBV6-2/TRBV6-3
CDR3nt: TGTGCCAGCAGTATAGCGGGAGTTCCCTACGAGCAGTACTTC
CDR3aa: CASSIAGVPYEQYF

j_gene: TRBJ1-2
d_gene: TRBD1
abundance: NA
v_gene: TRBV28
CDR3nt: TGTGCCAGCGGGGACAGGGGTTCCTATGGCTACACCTTC
CDR3aa: CASGDRGSYGYTF

j_gene: TRBJ2-1
d_gene: NA
abundance: NA
v_gene: TRBV19
CDR3nt: TGTGCCAGTAGTAGGTCCGATGGGGATGAGCAGTTCTTC
CDR3aa: CASSRSDGDEQFF

j_gene: TRBJ2-5
d_gene: TRBD2
abundance: many
v_gene: TRBV2
CDR3nt: TGTGCCAGCAGTGGCCCGGGGGGAGAGACCCAGTACTTC
CDR3aa: CASSGPGGETQYF

j_gene: TRBJ2-5
d_gene: NA
abundance: many
v_gene: TRBV11-3
CDR3nt: TGTGCCAGCAGCTCAGAAGGGCAGACCCAGTACTTC
CDR3aa: CASSSEGQTQYF

j_gene: TRBJ2-1
d_gene: NA
abundance: many
v_gene: TRBV7-6
CDR3nt: TGTGCCAGCAGCTTAGTGGCAGGGGTCAATGAGCAGTTCTTC
CDR3aa: CASSLVAGVNEQFF

j_gene: TRBJ1-1
d_gene: TRBD1
abundance: many
v_gene: TRBV19
CDR3nt: TGTGCCAGTAACTACAGGGGGCTAAACACTGAAGCTTTCTTT
CDR3aa: CASNYRGLNTEAFF

j_gene: TRBJ1-1
d_gene: TRBD1
abundance: many
v_gene: TRBV20-1
CDR3nt: TGCAGTGCTAGGGGTCTTCAGGGGGAAGCGAACACTGAAGCTTTCTTT
CDR3aa: CSARGLQGEANTEAFF

j_gene: TRBJ2-1
d_gene: NA
abundance: NA
v_gene: TRBV19
CDR3nt: TGTGCCAGTAGTAAGGGAGACTCGAGCAATGAGCAGTTCTTC
CDR3aa: CASSKGDSSNEQFF

j_gene: TRBJ2-3
d_gene: TRBD2
abundance: NA
v_gene: TRBV5-6
CDR3nt: TGTGCCAGCAGCGTGACTAGCGGGAGAGTTGTGGGGACAGATACGCAGTATTTT
CDR3aa: CASSVTSGRVVGTDTQYF

j_gene: TRBJ2-3
d_gene: NA
abundance: many
v_gene: TRBV2
CDR3nt: TGTGCCAGCAGTCCCAAGGAGGGGGCGGTTGATACGCAGTATTTT
CDR3aa: CASSPKEGAVDTQYF

j_gene: TRBJ2-1
d_gene: NA
abundance: NA
v_gene: TRBV20-1
CDR3nt: NA
CDR3aa: CSAIGTSGRDYEQYFGPGDEQFF

j_gene: TRBJ2-3
d_gene: NA
abundance: many
v_gene: TRBV6-1
CDR3nt: TGTGCCAGCTCGGCGGGAAGAGAGTTTACAGATACGCAGTATTTT
CDR3aa: CASSAGREFTDTQYF

j_gene: TRBJ1-3
d_gene: TRBD1
abundance: many
v_gene: TRBV6-1
CDR3nt: TGTGCCAGCAGCCAGGACGGGGGACAGAGGACCATATATTTT
CDR3aa: CASSQDGGQRTIYF

j_gene: TRBJ2-5
d_gene: TRBD2
abundance: many
v_gene: TRBV6-1
CDR3nt: TGTGCCAGCAGGGGACTAGCGGGAGTAGGTAGGGAGACCCAGTACTTC
CDR3aa: CASRGLAGVGRETQYF

j_gene: TRBJ2-3
d_gene: NA
abundance: few
v_gene: TRBV5-1
CDR3nt: TGCGCCAGCAGAGCGCGTGGCACAGATACGCAGTATTTT
CDR3aa: CASRARGTDTQYF

j_gene: TRBJ2-3
d_gene: TRBD2
abundance: many
v_gene: TRBV5-4
CDR3nt: TGTGCCAGCAGCTCAAGGACTAGCGGTGCAGATACGCAGTATTTT
CDR3aa: CASSSRTSGADTQYF

j_gene: TRBJ1-1
d_gene: NA
abundance: many
v_gene: TRBV18
CDR3nt: TGTGCCAGCTCACCAAGGGAAATGGGTGAAGCTTTCTTT
CDR3aa: CASSPREMGEAFF

j_gene: TRBJ2-7
d_gene: NA
abundance: many
v_gene: TRBV20-1
CDR3nt: TGCAGTGCCCTTAACAGCTACGAGCAGTACTTC
CDR3aa: CSALNSYEQYF

j_gene: TRBJ2-4
d_gene: TRBD2
abundance: NA
v_gene: TRBV3-1
CDR3nt: TGTGCCAGCAGCCAAGGGGGACTAGCCCAAAACATTCAGTACTTC
CDR3aa: CASSQGGLAQNIQYF

j_gene: TRBJ2-2
d_gene: TRBD2
abundance: many
v_gene: TRBV12-5
CDR3nt: TGTGCTAGTTGGGGCGGGAGTGCCGGGGAGCTGTTTTTT
CDR3aa: CASWGGSAGELFF

j_gene: TRBJ2-7
d_gene: TRBD1
abundance: many
v_gene: TRBV7-8
CDR3nt: TGTGCCAGCAGCATAGGGGGACAGGGGGCATACGAGCAGTACTTC
CDR3aa: CASSIGGQGAYEQYF

j_gene: TRBJ2-1
d_gene: TRBD2
abundance: many
v_gene: TRBV7-9
CDR3nt: TGTGCCAGCAGCTCAACTTTTCGGACTAGACCCCAATTTGCGCAGTTCTTC
CDR3aa: CASSSTFRTRPQFAQFF